One and the same sample provided the 5 T cell receptor beta chains below, sequenced in a study of blood T cells in healthy people across ages. Primers used in a second PCR of roughly 7 to 11 cycles were a sample-barcoded 5' primer and a J-beta primer mix. In TCRdb, the 5' RACE reads were re-called with MiXCR into one record per CDR3 protein. The sample has about 290,000 distinct CDR3 sequences, less than 30% seen once. Sequences were obtained from blood. The receptors shown here come from a woman between 70 and 85 years old in good health.

This chain links TRBV28 with TRBJ2-4, with D uncertain. CDR3 length equals 13 residues. The V end was cut by 8 bases, the J end by 0 bases, with 8 bases between. The V gene's germline CDR1 is MDHEN and CDR2 SYDVKM. This chain's CDR3 is CASGEPAKNIQYF. The DNA for the CDR3 is TGTGCCAGCGGGGAACCAGCCAAAAACATTCAGTACTTC.

The chain employs TRBV2 and TRBJ2-3, with 10 bases that match TRBD2. The CDR3 loop spans 15 amino acids. After removal of 7 bases from V and 2 bases from J, the junction contained 6 bases not matched to a gene. Looked up from germline, CDR1 is SNHLY and CDR2 is FYNNEI. In DNA form, the CDR3 reads TGTGCCAGCACTCGGACTAGCGGCCCCACAGATACGCAGTATTTT. It yields the protein CASTRTSGPTDTQYF.

This clonotype was detected ten times or more. The V gene is TRBV29-1, the J gene TRBJ2-1, with D possibly matching TRBD2 (6 bases). Germline assignment: CDR1 SQVTM and CDR2 ANQGSEA. Trimming pared 7 bases from V and 3 bases from J, leaving 13 bases between. The CDR3 length is 13 residues. The CDR3 region has the DNA TGCAGCGCAGGGATGGGGGGCTACAATGAGCAGTTCTTC. This gives the protein CSAGMGGYNEQFF.

The CDR3 protein is CASSQDGTGGEQYF. The CDR3 DNA sequence: TGCGCCAGCAGCCAAGATGGGACAGGGGGCGAGCAGTACTTC. The chain joins TRBV4-1 to TRBJ2-5; the match to TRBD1 covers 11 bases. TRBJ2-7 explains the end of the DNA better; the J call may be wrong. Germline V CDR1 and CDR2: MGHRA, YSYEKL. The CDR3 is 14 amino acids.

The chain has TRBV7-6 and TRBJ2-7; D is perhaps TRBD1 or TRBD2 (6 bases each). Trimming cost V 5 bases and J 2 bases, with 16 bases left between them. The CDR3 is 15 amino acids. Germline values: CDR1 SGHVS, CDR2 FNYEAQ. This CDR3 is CASSPQGGGAYEQYF. The CDR3, as DNA: TGTGCCAGCAGCCCACAGGGTGGAGGGGCCTACGAGCAGTACTTC.